Below are 19 T cell receptor beta chains sequenced from a single sample in a study of cytomegalovirus exposure and HLA in healthy donors. Both 60 Vbeta primers and 13 Jbeta primers went into the PCR. Assay: immunoSEQ multiplex PCR; the TCRdb copy retains only in-frame clones and omits some. The profile shows 100,000 to 150,000 clones, roughly 8.8% of them singletons. The sample comprised PBMCs. Source of these receptors: a woman between 40 and 50 years old in good health and CMV-seropositive.

This clone came up a few times. V is TRBV5-1 and J is TRBJ2-7; D is unclear. Trimming removed 3 bases at V and 2 bases at J, with 15 bases between. The CDR3 is 15 residues long. Germline V gene sequence: CDR1 SGHRS, CDR2 YFSETQ. CDR3 loop: CASSSPSNGAYEQYF. For the CDR3, the DNA is TGCGCCAGCAGCTCCCCCAGCAACGGAGCCTACGAGCAGTACTTC.

The J gene is TRBJ2-5, the V gene TRBV5-1; 8 bases align to TRBD2. Germline V gene data show CDR1 as SGHRS and CDR2 as YFSETQ. With V trimmed by 3 bases and J by 11 bases, 18 bases remained unmatched. The CDR3 has 16 residues. The CDR3 sequence: CASSWETGLGVREQYF. CDR3 DNA sequence: TGCGCCAGCAGCTGGGAGACGGGACTAGGAGTGAGGGAGCAGTACTTC.

This clone was picked up a small number of times. This sequence joins TRBV7-9 and TRBJ1-1, with D perhaps TRBD1 (6 bases). This CDR3 is built from 17 residues. V was pared by 2 bases and J by 5 bases, with 21 bases between. CDR1 SEHNR and CDR2 FQNEAQ come from the germline V gene (reference sequence). CDR3 amino acids: CASSLTPGHSMRTEAFF. Written as DNA, the CDR3 is TGTGCCAGCAGCTTAACGCCGGGACACAGCATGAGGACTGAAGCTTTCTTT.

The rearrangement links TRBV9 to TRBJ1-2; D is unresolved. Trimming cost V 5 bases and J 4 bases, with 9 bases left between them. The CDR3 runs to 12 residues. Germline lookup yields CDR1 SGDLS and CDR2 YYNGEE. The CDR3 DNA reads as TGTGCCAGCAGTGGGGAGGGCTATGGCTACACCTTC. Protein sequence: CASSGEGYGYTF. The variable domain in full, completed from reference TRBV9 and TRBJ1-2, reads DSGVTQTPKHLITATGQRVTLRCSPRSGDLSVYWYQQSLDQGLQFLIQYYNGEERAKGNILERFSAQQFPDLHSELNLSSLELGDSALYFCASSGEGYGYTFGSGTRLTVV.

This clone was seen more than once but under ten times. The V gene is TRBV7-9, the J gene TRBJ2-3; 8 nucleotides align to TRBD2. Trimming took 5 bases from V and 2 from J; bases not matched to a gene: 12. Germline V gives CDR1 SEHNR, CDR2 FQNEAQ (reference sequence). The CDR3 consists of 17 residues. The CDR3 region is CASSPGTGTRHTDTQYF. Here the CDR3 DNA reads TGTGCCAGCAGCCCTGGGACCGGGACTAGACACACAGATACGCAGTATTTT.

This chain uses TRBV6-4 with TRBJ1-4; possibly TRBD1 for D (6 bases). V lost 6 bases and J 5 bases, leaving 16 bases between the germline ends. Germline values: CDR1 MRHNA, CDR2 SNTAGT. This CDR3 contains 15 residues. The CDR3 protein is CASRQRRDKNEKLFF. The CDR3 region has the DNA TGTGCCAGCAGGCAACGCCGGGACAAAAATGAAAAACTGTTTTTT.

J is TRBJ2-5 and V is TRBV7-2; 8 positions agree with TRBD1. This CDR3 is 14 amino acids long. CDR1 and CDR2 from the germline V gene are SGHTA and FQGNSA. Germline trimming cut 5 bases from V and 5 bases from J; bases unmatched to any gene: 7. This chain's CDR3 is CASSGRTGRETQYF. CDR3 nucleotide sequence: TGTGCCAGCAGCGGACGGACAGGGCGGGAGACCCAGTACTTC.

There are a few counts of this clone. In DNA form, the CDR3 reads TGTGCCAGCAGTGAGGGGAAGGGGACAGAAAAACTGTTTTTT. This codes for CASSEGKGTEKLFF. The chain couples TRBV27 to TRBJ1-4; weak D call: TRBD1 (6 bases). The germline gives CDR1 MNHEY, CDR2 SMNVEV (reference sequence). This CDR3 contains 14 residues. Trimming took off 5 bases at V and 8 bases at J, with 15 bases between the two ends.

The rearrangement links TRBV10-2 to TRBJ1-5; D may be TRBD1 (5 bases). The V end lost 4 bases, the J end lost 5 bases, and 18 bases lay between the germline ends. The CDR3 length is 16 residues. Germline V gives CDR1 WSHSY, CDR2 SAAADI. In DNA form, the CDR3 reads TGCGCCAGCAGTGGGGGGGACGGAGAAGGATATCAGCCCCAGCATTTT. This translates into CASSGGDGEGYQPQHF.

The rearrangement uses TRBV2 and TRBJ2-5; D is perhaps TRBD2 (6 bases). The length of the CDR3 is 13 residues. The V end lost 8 bases, the J end lost 5 bases, and 15 bases lay between the germline ends. Germline V lookup: CDR1 SNHLY, CDR2 FYNNEI. The CDR3 nucleotides are TGTGCCAGCGACCGGGAGCAAGGGGAGACCCAGTACTTC. Translation gives CASDREQGETQYF.

This clone appeared a few times. The chain recombines TRBV10-1 with TRBJ2-2, with 7 bases lining up with TRBD1. Germline CDR1 reads WNHNN; CDR2 reads SYGVQD (reference sequence). The CDR3 extends over 13 amino acids. V lost 5 bases to trimming and J lost 5 bases; unmatched junction nucleotides: 2. This CDR3 is CASSSTGTGELFF. The CDR3 DNA reads TGCGCCAGCAGTTCGACAGGGACCGGGGAGCTGTTTTTT.

The V and J genes are TRBV4-1 and TRBJ2-7; unclear D gene. This CDR3 region has 16 residues. Germline assignment: CDR1 MGHRA and CDR2 YSYEKL. V was trimmed by 1 base and J by 5 bases, leaving 18 bases between them. The CDR3 DNA sequence: TGCGCCAGCAGCCAAGTTGGAGAGAATAGCATCCACGAGCAGTACTTC. Protein: CASSQVGENSIHEQYF.

The genes are TRBV11-2 and TRBJ1-4, with TRBD1 matching 7 bases. V was clipped by 4 bases and J by 4 bases; unmatched bases: 15. The germline gives CDR1 SGHAT, CDR2 FQNNGV. The CDR3 runs 18 residues. CDR3 loop: CASSSLPPGGLGNEKLFF. The CDR3 region has the DNA TGTGCCAGCAGCTCACTCCCGCCAGGGGGACTTGGTAATGAAAAACTGTTTTTT.

The rearrangement joins TRBV5-4 to TRBJ2-7; TRBD2 aligns across 8 bases. The CDR3 contains 15 residues. J was trimmed by 1 base and V by 6 bases; bases with no gene match: 9. Germline V gene lookup returns CDR1 SGHNT and CDR2 YYREEE (reference sequence). The CDR3 protein is CASTYGGATSYEQYF. Here the CDR3 DNA reads TGTGCCAGCACCTACGGGGGGGCAACATCCTACGAGCAGTACTTC.

This clone appeared a few times. Here the CDR3 DNA reads TGCGCCAGCAGCCAAGGACAGGGGAATCCCTCCTACGAGCAGTACTTC. It codes for CASSQGQGNPSYEQYF. V and J are TRBV4-3 and TRBJ2-7; 8 nucleotides line up with TRBD1. The CDR3 totals 16 residues. CDR1 is LGHNA and CDR2 is YSLEER in the germline V gene. The J segment lost 0 bases and the V segment lost 1 base, leaving 5 bases of the junction unmatched.

In its sample, this clone was seen a few times. The chain couples TRBV29-1 to TRBJ2-2, with D hard to call. In germline, CDR1 is SQVTM, CDR2 ANQGSEA. The CDR3 loop spans 18 amino acids. Trimming removed 7 bases at V and 8 bases at J, with 32 bases between. CDR3 loop: CSALVLPLAGPQRGELFF. Written as DNA, the CDR3 is TGCAGCGCTCTGGTTCTCCCTTTGGCCGGCCCTCAGCGAGGGGAGCTGTTTTTT.

This CDR3 is CASSPYGSYNEQFF. Here the CDR3 DNA reads TGCGCCAGCAGCCCTTACGGGTCCTACAATGAGCAGTTCTTC. This rearrangement joins TRBV5-1 to TRBJ2-1; D gene unclear. The CDR3 loop spans 14 amino acids. Germline V CDR1 and CDR2: SGHRS, YFSETQ. Trimming removed 4 bases at V and 1 base at J, with 9 bases between.

This clone has a handful of counts. The chain uses TRBV5-6 and TRBJ2-7; 7 bases line up with TRBD1. The V segment lost 1 base and the J segment 2 bases; nucleotides outside the gene matches: 6. The CDR3 sequence is 15 residues long. From germline, CDR1 is SGHDT and CDR2 YYEEEE. CDR3 in amino acids: CASSLIETGTYEQYF. The DNA for the CDR3 is TGTGCCAGCAGCTTGATTGAGACAGGGACCTACGAGCAGTACTTC.

This clone came up a few times. The chain carries TRBV7-9 and TRBJ1-1; possible D gene TRBD1, 5 bases. The ends were cut back, 0 bases at V and 6 bases at J, with 8 bases in the middle. The length of the CDR3 is 13 residues. Germline V CDR1 and CDR2: SEHNR, FQNEAQ (reference sequence). The CDR3, as DNA: TGTGCCAGCAGCTTAGCGCGGGGGGCTGAAGCTTTCTTT. Translated: CASSLARGAEAFF.